Presented here are 5 T cell receptor beta chains from one specimen sequenced in a study of beta chain features in type 1 diabetes. Study conclusions and caveats: Type 1 diabetes patients had TCRB CDR3s that were shorter (moderately but significantly so) in all four CD4+ subsets.

cDNA synthesis used the whole RNA isolate, giving expressed TCRB sequences. The protocol was immunoSEQ multiplex PCR, while the TCRdb copy is restricted to in-frame clones and leaves out a portion. The table lists some 350,000 clones, 8.5% to 10% of them singletons, with about 0.64% in the top ten. Their antigens remain unidentified. Sample: central memory CD4+ T cells from blood. The receptors shown here come from a man aged 30-40 years with type 1 diabetes.

There are a few counts of this clone. V and J are TRBV6-5 and TRBJ1-1, with TRBD1 as a possible D gene (6 bases). V was trimmed by 4 bases and J by 8 bases, leaving 11 bases between them. The CDR3 extends over 12 amino acids. CDR1 and CDR2 (germline): MNHEY, SVGAGI. The CDR3 sequence: CASSFSGQEAFF. CDR3 in DNA: TGTGCCAGCAGTTTCTCAGGACAGGAAGCTTTCTTT.

This clone was detected a few times. Here the CDR3 reads CSVEGGQGSEKLFF. CDR3 DNA sequence: TGCAGCGTTGAGGGGGGTCAGGGTAGCGAAAAACTGTTTTTT. V gene TRBV29-1 combines with J gene TRBJ1-4; D is perhaps TRBD1 (5 bases). Germline lookup yields CDR1 SQVTM and CDR2 ANQGSEA. Trimming pared 3 bases from V and 8 bases from J, leaving 16 bases between. The CDR3 length is 14 residues.

The chain links TRBV7-2 to TRBJ1-5; 9 nucleotides match TRBD1. The CDR3 runs 17 residues. V shed 0 bases and J 7 bases; nucleotides not matched to a gene: 10. Per germline, CDR1 SGHTA and CDR2 FQGNSA. CDR3 DNA sequence: TGTGCCAGCAGCTTAGCGGCCACAGGGGGCGTGTGGCAGCCCCAGCATTTT. It is translated as CASSLAATGGVWQPQHF.

CDR3 sequence (DNA): TGTGCCAGCCAGAGGGGACAGTTGAACACCGGGGAGCTGTTTTTT. This sequence encodes CASQRGQLNTGELFF. The rearrangement joins TRBV6-5 to TRBJ2-2, with TRBD1 matching 7 bases. Unmatched junction bases numbered 7, after V lost 8 bases and J lost 1 base. This CDR3 comprises 15 residues. CDR1 is MNHEY, CDR2 SVGAGI, per germline.

CDR3 protein: CASSSTSQGRGYGYTF. CDR3 bases: TGTGCCAGCAGCTCAACCTCCCAAGGACGGGGGTATGGCTACACCTTC. This chain uses TRBV7-2 with TRBJ1-2; a weak D match, TRBD1 (5 bases). The CDR3 has 16 amino acids. Between the trimmed V and J ends, which lost 4 bases and 5 bases, there was a span of 20 bases. Germline-derived CDR1 and CDR2 are SGHTA and FQGNSA.